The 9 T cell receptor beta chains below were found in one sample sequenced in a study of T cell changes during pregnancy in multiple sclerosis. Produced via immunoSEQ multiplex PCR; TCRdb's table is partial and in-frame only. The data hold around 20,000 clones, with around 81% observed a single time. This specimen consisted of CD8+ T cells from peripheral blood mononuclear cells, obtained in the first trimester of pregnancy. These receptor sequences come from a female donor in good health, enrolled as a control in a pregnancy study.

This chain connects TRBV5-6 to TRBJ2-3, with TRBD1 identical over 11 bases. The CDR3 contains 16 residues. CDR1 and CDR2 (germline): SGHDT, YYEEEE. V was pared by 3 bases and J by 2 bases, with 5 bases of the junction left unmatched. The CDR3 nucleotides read TGTGCCAGCAGCTCGGGACAGGGGGTGGTCACAGATACGCAGTATTTT. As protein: CASSSGQGVVTDTQYF.

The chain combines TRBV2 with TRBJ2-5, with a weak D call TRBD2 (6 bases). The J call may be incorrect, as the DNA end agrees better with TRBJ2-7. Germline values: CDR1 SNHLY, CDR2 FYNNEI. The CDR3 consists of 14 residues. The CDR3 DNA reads TGTGCCAGCAGTGAAATGGGGGGACCCTACGAGCAGTACTTC. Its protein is CASSEMGGPYEQYF.

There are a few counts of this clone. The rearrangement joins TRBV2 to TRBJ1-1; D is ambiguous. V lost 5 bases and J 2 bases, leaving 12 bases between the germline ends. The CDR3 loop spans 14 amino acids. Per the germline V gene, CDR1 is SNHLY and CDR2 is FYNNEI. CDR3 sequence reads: CASSSTPGNTEAFF. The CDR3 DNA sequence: TGTGCCAGCAGTTCAACGCCAGGAAACACTGAAGCTTTCTTT.

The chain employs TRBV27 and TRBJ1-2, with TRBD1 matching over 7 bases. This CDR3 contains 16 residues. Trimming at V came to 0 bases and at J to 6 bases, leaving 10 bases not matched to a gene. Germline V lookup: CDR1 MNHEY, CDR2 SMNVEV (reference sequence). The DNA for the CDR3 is TGTGCCAGCAGTTTATCGTCGGGGCAGGGGGTAGATGGCTACACCTTC. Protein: CASSLSSGQGVDGYTF.

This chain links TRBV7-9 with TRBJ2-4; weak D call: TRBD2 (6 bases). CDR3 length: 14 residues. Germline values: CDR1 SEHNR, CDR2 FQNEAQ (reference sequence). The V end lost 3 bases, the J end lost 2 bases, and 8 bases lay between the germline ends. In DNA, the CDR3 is TGTGCCAGCAGCTTTGGCGGGACCAAAAACATTCAGTACTTC. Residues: CASSFGGTKNIQYF.

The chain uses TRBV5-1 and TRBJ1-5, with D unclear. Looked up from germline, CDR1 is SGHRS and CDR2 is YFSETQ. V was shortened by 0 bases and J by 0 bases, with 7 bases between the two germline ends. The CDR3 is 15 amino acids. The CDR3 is CASSLVGGSNQPQHF. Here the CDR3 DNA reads TGCGCCAGCAGCTTGGTAGGAGGTAGCAATCAGCCCCAGCATTTT.

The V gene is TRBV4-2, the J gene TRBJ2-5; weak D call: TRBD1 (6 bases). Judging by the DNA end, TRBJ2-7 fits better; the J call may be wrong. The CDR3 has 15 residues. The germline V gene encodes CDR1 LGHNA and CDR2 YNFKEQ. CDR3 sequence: CASSQEVGAAYEQYF. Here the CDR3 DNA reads TGTGCCAGCAGCCAAGAGGTGGGGGCAGCCTACGAGCAGTACTTC.

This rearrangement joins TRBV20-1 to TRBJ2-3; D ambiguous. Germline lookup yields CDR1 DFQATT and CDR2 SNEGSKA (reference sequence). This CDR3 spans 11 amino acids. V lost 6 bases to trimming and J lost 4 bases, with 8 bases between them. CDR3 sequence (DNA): TGCAGTGCCATCCCCCCAGATACGCAGTATTTT. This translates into CSAIPPDTQYF.

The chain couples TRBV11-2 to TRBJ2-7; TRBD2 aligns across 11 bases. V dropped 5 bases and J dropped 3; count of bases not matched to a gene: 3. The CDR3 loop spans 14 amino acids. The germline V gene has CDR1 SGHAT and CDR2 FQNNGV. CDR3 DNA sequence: TGTGCCAGCAGCAAGGGACTAGCGGACTACGAGCAGTACTTC. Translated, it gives CASSKGLADYEQYF.